This passage covers 32 T cell receptor beta chains from one sample sequenced in a study of blood T cells in healthy people across ages (dated by TCRdb to the mid-2010s). Libraries were made using 5' RACE. The sequencing machine was an Illumina HiSeq 2500. A second PCR of about 6 to 11 cycles was run with a J-beta primer mix and a sample-barcoded 5' primer. Clones were called with MiXCR by TCRdb after fastp trimmed the public reads at Q25, and only in-frame beta chains were retained. Rows with one shared CDR3 protein collapse into an entry with the most common genes and DNA. The sample includes 600,000 or so distinct CDR3 sequences, with less than 35% observed a single time. The ten largest clones add up to roughly 14% of the sample. The source material was blood. The receptors were gathered from an elderly woman in good health.

CDR3 sequence (DNA): TGTGCCAGCAGCCCCCGGGACTTTGCCGGTTACGAGCAGTACTTC. Protein: CASSPRDFAGYEQYF. This chain uses TRBV5-5 with TRBJ2-4, with D perhaps TRBD2 (6 bases). The J call is uncertain, as TRBJ2-7 better fits the DNA end. CDR1 and CDR2 from the germline V gene are SGHKS and YYEKEE (reference sequence). The CDR3 extends over 15 amino acids.

This clonotype was recorded at least ten times. The V and J genes are TRBV7-8 and TRBJ2-3; no definite D call. CDR3 length: 13 residues. Germline V lookup: CDR1 SGHVS, CDR2 FQNEAQ. Trimming removed 1 base at V and 4 bases at J, with 6 bases between. The CDR3 DNA follows: TGTGCCAGCAGCTTAGGTCCAGCAGATACGCAGTATTTT. This encodes CASSLGPADTQYF.

Only a few counts were recorded for this clonotype. The chain couples TRBV30 to TRBJ1-6; no clear D. V dropped 5 bases and J dropped 9 bases, with 14 bases sitting between them. CDR1 GTSNPN and CDR2 SVGIG come from the germline V gene (reference sequence). CDR3 length: 13 residues. CDR3 sequence: CAWCRPGASPLHF. The DNA for the CDR3 is TGTGCCTGGTGTCGGCCGGGTGCTTCACCCCTCCACTTT.

There are a few counts of this clonotype. Since a much larger clone is just one base distant, this may be a read error. The rearrangement links TRBV12-3 or TRBV12-4 to TRBJ1-6; D not resolved. This CDR3 is built from 15 residues. The CDR3 DNA sequence: TGTGCCGGCAGTTTTCTCGGGTCCTATAATTCACCCCTCCACTTT. Translated, it gives CAGSFLGSYNSPLHF.

This chain joins TRBV20-1 and TRBJ2-5; 7 bases align to TRBD2. Germline assignment: CDR1 DFQATT and CDR2 SNEGSKA (reference sequence). This CDR3 contains 15 residues. V was pared by 0 bases and J by 0 bases, with 4 bases of the junction left unmatched. CDR3 coding DNA: TGCAGTGCTAGAGAACCGGGGGGATACCAAGAGACCCAGTACTTC. The encoded protein is CSAREPGGYQETQYF.

This chain links TRBV13 with TRBJ2-4; D is perhaps TRBD1 (8 bases). The germline CDR1 and CDR2 sequences are PRHDT and FYEKMQ (reference sequence). This CDR3 comprises 17 residues. V lost 5 bases and J lost 9, with 26 bases in between. The CDR3 DNA sequence: TGTGCCAGCAGCCTATTATTGGACAGGGAGGGGGGCGCCATTCAGTACTTC. Encoded protein: CASSLLLDREGGAIQYF.

To note about this clonotype: A much larger clone differs by one base, so this may be a read error. This rearrangement joins TRBV12-3 or TRBV12-4 to TRBJ2-3, with 9 bases fitting TRBD2. Losses at the gene ends were 3 bases for V and 5 bases for J; bases not matched to a gene: 12. The CDR3 covers 17 residues. The CDR3 nucleotides read TGTGCCAGCAGTTTGGGGACTGGCGGGGGGGCCATAGATACGCAGTATTTT. This translates into CASSLGTGGGAIDTQYF.

The chain is built from TRBV11-3 and TRBJ2-7; TRBD2 matches 7 bases. Losses at the gene ends were 1 base for V and 5 bases for J; bases not matched to a gene: 5. This CDR3 contains 14 residues. CDR1 SGHNT and CDR2 YENEEA come from the germline V gene. CDR3 residues: CASSLGTRSNEQYF. The CDR3 nucleotides read TGTGCCAGCAGCTTAGGGACTAGAAGCAACGAGCAGTACTTC.

The V call is TRBV19, the J call TRBJ1-6; D unclear. The V gene lost 0 bases and the J gene lost 9 bases, with 12 bases spanning the gap. Germline CDR1 LNHDA, CDR2 SQIVND (reference sequence). The CDR3 loop spans 15 amino acids. The CDR3, as DNA: TGTGCCAGTAGTATAGAAGGTCAAGGGCGTTCACCCCTCCACTTT. Translation: CASSIEGQGRSPLHF.

This clonotype appeared many times. The chain joins TRBV9 to TRBJ1-4; no firm D call. CDR1 SGDLS and CDR2 YYNGEE come from the germline V gene. The CDR3 has 14 amino acids. V was pared by 2 bases and J by 4 bases, with 9 bases between. The CDR3 region has the DNA TGTGCCAGCAGCGTGGGCAGTAATAATGAAAAACTGTTTTTT. It translates to CASSVGSNNEKLFF.

The J gene is TRBJ1-2, the V gene TRBV7-9; TRBD1 might be the D (5 bases). V lost 3 bases, J lost 11 bases, and 19 bases lay in between. The CDR3 extends over 14 amino acids. Germline V gives CDR1 SEHNR, CDR2 FQNEAQ (reference sequence). The CDR3 sequence is CASSFAGRGIRYTF. The CDR3 bases are TGTGCCAGCAGCTTTGCGGGACGGGGGATCCGGTACACCTTC. The variable domain in full, with the rest retrieved from reference TRBV7-9 and TRBJ1-2, is DTGVSQNPRHKITKRGQNVTFRCDPISEHNRLYWYRQTLGQGPEFLTYFQNEAQLEKSRLLSDRFSAERPKGSFSTLEIQRTEQGDSAMYLCASSFAGRGIRYTFGSGTRLTVV.

This clonotype was found many times. This chain joins TRBV15 and TRBJ2-5; 8 positions match TRBD1. V shed 3 bases and J 2 bases; nucleotides not matched to a gene: 5. The CDR3 is made up of 15 amino acids. CDR1 and CDR2 (germline): LNHNV, YYDKDF (reference sequence). The CDR3 nucleotides read TGTGCCACCAGCAGGGGAGGACAGGGACAAGAGACCCAGTACTTC. It specifies CATSRGGQGQETQYF. Supplemented by reference TRBV15 and TRBJ2-5, the full variable domain reads DAMVIQNPRYQVTQFGKPVTLSCSQTLNHNVMYWYQQKSSQAPKLLFHYYDKDFNNEADTPDNFQSRRPNTSFCFLDIRSPGLGDTAMYLCATSRGGQGQETQYFGPGTRLLVL.

This clonotype was seen at least ten times. The chain employs TRBV13 and TRBJ2-7; 7 nucleotides align to TRBD2. CDR3 length: 14 amino acids. V lost 0 bases and J lost 4; bases outside the gene matches: 3. Germline CDR1 is PRHDT and CDR2 is FYEKMQ (reference sequence). The CDR3 region has the DNA TGTGCCAGCAGCTTAGGGACTAGCTGGTACGAGCAGTACTTC. It translates to CASSLGTSWYEQYF.

This clonotype has only a few counts. One base away lies a much larger clone, so this may be a sequencing read error. This chain connects TRBV20-1 to TRBJ2-7; the D gene is possibly TRBD2 (7 bases). Trimming shortened V by 3 bases and J by 7 bases, and 19 bases separated the two germline ends. This CDR3 contains 14 residues. Germline V gene lookup returns CDR1 DFQATT and CDR2 SNEGSKA (reference sequence). DNA of the CDR3: TGCAGTGCTAGGGGACGGGGGGCAGAAAATGAGCAGTACTTC. Amino acid sequence: CSARGRGAENEQYF.

The chain has TRBV30 and TRBJ1-4, with 9 bases lining up with TRBD1. Germline V gives CDR1 GTSNPN, CDR2 SVGIG (reference sequence). CDR3 size: 14 residues. Unmatched junction bases numbered 6, after V lost 5 bases and J lost 5 bases. In nucleotides, the CDR3 is TGTGCCTGGGGCTCTGGACAGGGGAATGAAAAACTGTTTTTT. Translation: CAWGSGQGNEKLFF.

This clonotype has a handful of counts. The chain carries TRBV30 and TRBJ1-4, with TRBD1 as a possible D gene (6 bases). The CDR3 length is 16 residues. The V end lost 1 base, the J end lost 5 bases, and 17 bases lay between the germline ends. The germline gives CDR1 GTSNPN, CDR2 SVGIG (reference sequence). CDR3 loop: CAWSASMGQGNEKLFF. The CDR3 DNA sequence: TGTGCCTGGAGTGCCTCAATGGGACAAGGAAATGAAAAACTGTTTTTT.

The sample holds a few counts of this clonotype. This may arise from a read error, as a much more abundant clone is one base away. The V call is TRBV4-2, the J call TRBJ2-1; D gene uncertain. The end of the DNA fits TRBJ2-7 better, so the J call may be wrong. Germline V gene sequence: CDR1 LGHNA, CDR2 YNFKEQ. This CDR3 has 14 residues. The DNA of the CDR3 is TGTGCCAGCAGCCAAGATCCCAGGACCAATGAGCAGTACTTC. Translating it yields CASSQDPRTNEQYF.

This clonotype was found many times. A clone one base away is much larger, so this may be a read error. This chain joins TRBV29-1 and TRBJ2-5, with 10 bases that match TRBD2. The CDR3 is 14 residues long. Per germline, CDR1 SQVTM and CDR2 ANQGSEA. J lost 11 bases, V lost 3 bases, and 12 bases had no gene match. CDR3 amino acids: CSVDTSGMYNEQYF. In nucleotides, the CDR3 is TGCAGCGTTGATACTAGCGGGATGTACAATGAGCAGTACTTC. Full variable domain (rest looked up from reference TRBV29-1 and TRBJ2-5): SAVISQKPSRDICQRGTSLTIQCQVDSQVTMMFWYRQQPGQSLTLIATANQGSEATYESGFVIDKFPISRPNLTFSTLTVSNMSPEDSSIYLCSVDTSGMYNEQYFGPGTRLLVL.

In its sample, this clonotype was seen many times. The CDR3 DNA reads TGTGCCAGCCTCCGACAACTCTCTGGGGCCAACGTCCTGACTTTC. This gives the protein CASLRQLSGANVLTF. V and J are TRBV12-3 or TRBV12-4 and TRBJ2-6; D is unresolved. Trimming cost V 8 bases and J 0 bases, with 11 bases left between them. The CDR3 loop spans 15 amino acids.

The chain links TRBV4-1 to TRBJ2-5; 9 bases align to TRBD1. The better agreement between TRBJ2-7 and the DNA end casts doubt on the J call. CDR1 MGHRA and CDR2 YSYEKL come from the germline V gene. The CDR3 sequence is 15 residues long. The CDR3 DNA reads TGCGCCAGCAGCCAAGAACACAGGGGGCACTACGAGCAGTACTTC. This encodes CASSQEHRGHYEQYF.

This sequence joins TRBV30 and TRBJ1-6; possibly TRBD1 for D (6 bases). The CDR3 covers 14 residues. CDR1 and CDR2 (germline): GTSNPN, SVGIG (reference sequence). V lost 3 bases to trimming and J lost 7 bases, with 13 bases between them. The CDR3 DNA reads as TGTGCCTGGAGGTGGAAAACAGGGAATTCACCCCTCCACTTT. Residues: CAWRWKTGNSPLHF.

The sample holds many counts of this clonotype. J is TRBJ2-1 and V is TRBV12-5, with 8 bases that match TRBD1. The CDR3 totals 13 residues. Trimming removed 4 bases from V and 6 bases from J; junction bases left unmatched: 2. Germline V gives CDR1 LGHNT, CDR2 FRNRAP. Here the CDR3 reads CASGSTGANEQFF. CDR3 coding DNA: TGTGCTAGTGGTTCGACAGGGGCCAATGAGCAGTTCTTC.

This clonotype was recorded at least ten times. The chain carries TRBV30 and TRBJ1-1, with D perhaps matching TRBD1 (6 bases). Germline-derived CDR1 and CDR2 are GTSNPN and SVGIG (reference sequence). Trimming removed 0 bases from V and 4 bases from J, with 9 bases in between. There are 13 residues in the CDR3. The chain's CDR3 is CAWSVQGRTEAFF. CDR3 in DNA: TGTGCCTGGAGTGTACAGGGTCGCACTGAAGCTTTCTTT.

In this sample, this clonotype turned up many times. V usage is TRBV27 and J usage is TRBJ2-7, with 10 nucleotides matching TRBD1. From germline, CDR1 is MNHEY and CDR2 SMNVEV (reference sequence). The CDR3 is 14 amino acids. V lost 4 bases and J lost 6; bases outside the gene matches: 6. The DNA of the CDR3 is TGTGCCAGCAGTTCCGGGGGACAGGGGCGCGAGCAGTACTTC. This encodes CASSSGGQGREQYF.

This clonotype was detected a few times. This chain links TRBV7-9 with TRBJ2-1; tentatively, D is TRBD1 or TRBD2 (6 bases each). From germline, CDR1 is SEHNR and CDR2 FQNEAQ (reference sequence). The CDR3 length is 15 residues. The V end lost 8 bases, the J end lost 7 bases, and 21 bases lay between the germline ends. DNA of the CDR3: TGTGCCAGCTCCCGCGGAACAGGGAGGAGAAATGAGCAGTTCTTC. Encoded protein: CASSRGTGRRNEQFF.

Ten or more counts support this clonotype. The gene calls are TRBV3-1 and TRBJ2-1, with a tentative D call TRBD2 (5 bases). CDR1 LGHDT and CDR2 YNNKEL come from the germline V gene (reference sequence). The V gene lost 1 base and the J gene lost 9 bases, with 13 bases spanning the gap. The CDR3 length is 14 residues. The CDR3: CASSQVAEGAEQFF. CDR3 nucleotides: TGTGCCAGCAGCCAAGTTGCCGAGGGTGCTGAGCAGTTCTTC.

This clonotype was counted a few times. This CDR3 is CASSLGFSRYGYTF. DNA for the CDR3: TGTGCCAGCAGCTTAGGGTTCTCCCGATATGGCTACACCTTC. The J gene is TRBJ1-2, the V gene TRBV11-2; unclear D gene. V was trimmed by 1 base and J by 5 bases, leaving 11 bases between them. This CDR3 spans 14 amino acids. The germline CDR1 and CDR2 sequences are SGHAT and FQNNGV.

Only a few counts were recorded for this clonotype. The chain combines TRBV28 with TRBJ2-7; weak D call: TRBD1 (8 bases). Between the trimmed V and J ends, which lost 5 bases and 6 bases, there was a span of 17 bases. In germline, CDR1 is MDHEN, CDR2 SYDVKM. This CDR3 is built from 14 residues. The CDR3 DNA reads TGTGCCAGCAGTATGCGGGGGACAGGTGGCGAGCAGTACTTC. Its protein is CASSMRGTGGEQYF.

This clonotype has ten or more counts. This chain links TRBV7-9 with TRBJ1-1, with D unresolved. The CDR3 spans 14 residues. V was shortened by 6 bases and J by 1 base, with 12 bases between the two germline ends. Germline assignment: CDR1 SEHNR and CDR2 FQNEAQ (reference sequence). The CDR3 reads CASSFRVTNTEAFF. The CDR3 nucleotides read TGTGCCAGCAGTTTTAGGGTAACGAACACTGAAGCTTTCTTT.

This clonotype was observed at least ten times. The rearrangement uses TRBV12-3 or TRBV12-4 and TRBJ2-7; 8 nucleotides align to TRBD1. CDR3 size: 13 residues. The ends lost 5 bases at V and 3 bases at J; junction bases unmatched: 3. The DNA of the CDR3 is TGTGCCAGCAGTCCGGGACAGGTCTACGAGCAGTACTTC. Its protein product is CASSPGQVYEQYF.

This clonotype was observed at least ten times. This sequence joins TRBV20-1 and TRBJ2-4; possibly TRBD1 or TRBD2 for D (6 bases each). Trimming shortened V by 6 bases and J by 0 bases, and 21 bases separated the two germline ends. The CDR3 runs to 17 residues. Germline CDR1 reads DFQATT; CDR2 reads SNEGSKA (reference sequence). The CDR3 protein is CSALSPQGGLAKNIQYF. CDR3 DNA: TGCAGTGCCCTCTCACCACAGGGAGGCTTAGCCAAAAACATTCAGTACTTC.

About this clonotype: The junction differs from germline at one of its ends, possibly a read error. The chain carries TRBV27 and TRBJ2-1; D is unclear. Germline lookup yields CDR1 MNHEY and CDR2 SMNVEV (reference sequence). This CDR3 spans 14 amino acids. The CDR3 here is CASSLSASSFEQVF. The DNA of the CDR3 is TGTGCCAGCAGTTTATCGGCCTCGAGCTTCGAGCAGGTCTTC.